The 31 T cell receptor beta chains reported below all come from one sample, sequenced in a study of human T cells and chemical hapten exposure. Stated time point: patch test 3, about 24 weeks after DPC sensitization. Treatment denoted: therapeutic diphenylcyclopropenone sensitization with weekly scalp DPC. MiXCR was run by TCRdb on the RACE reads, yielding one entry per CDR3 protein. The table includes 100,000 to 120,000 distinct CDR3 sequences, under 40% detected once. The material sequenced was whole blood, taken in connection with sensitization to the hapten diphenylcyclopropenone (DPC). These receptors were collected from a man aged 35 to 55 with alopecia areata. Some clones in this sample may be carry-over from other donors' samples.

The chain employs TRBV6-5 and TRBJ1-1; D is ambiguous. The germline gives CDR1 MNHEY, CDR2 SVGAGI. V dropped 8 bases and J dropped 0 bases, with 13 bases sitting between them. This CDR3 region has 14 residues. CDR3 in DNA: TGTGCCAGCTCAACTTTTACGATGAACACTGAAGCTTTCTTT. This codes for CASSTFTMNTEAFF.

This clonotype was detected only a few times. The chain carries TRBV6-2 or TRBV6-3 and TRBJ2-7; D perhaps matches TRBD2 (6 bases). The CDR3 contains 16 residues. Trimming took off 9 bases at V and 0 bases at J, with 21 bases between the two ends. Germline V gene sequence: CDR1 MNHEY, CDR2 SVGEGT. The CDR3 loop reads CASKSAGTQSSYEQYV. The CDR3 DNA reads TGTGCCAGTAAAAGCGCCGGGACTCAGAGCTCCTACGAGCAGTACGTC.

The V call is TRBV20-1, the J call TRBJ1-5, with D maybe TRBD1 (6 bases). V gave up 0 bases and J gave up 1 base, with 13 bases separating them. The CDR3 is 16 residues long. Germline assignment: CDR1 DFQATT and CDR2 SNEGSKA (reference sequence). The CDR3 DNA reads as TGCAGTGCTAGAGATCCCCGGGGGCCAAGCAATCAGCCCCAGCATTTT. It codes for CSARDPRGPSNQPQHF.

Ten or more counts support this clonotype. V is TRBV12-3 or TRBV12-4 and J is TRBJ1-6, with D unclear. V was clipped by 1 base and J by 5 bases, with 6 bases between them. The CDR3 length is 14 residues. The CDR3 is CASSLGANNSPLHF. CDR3 coding DNA: TGTGCCAGCAGTTTAGGGGCCAATAATTCACCCCTCCACTTT.

The V and J genes are TRBV5-5 and TRBJ1-2; the D gene is possibly TRBD1 (5 bases). The CDR3 extends over 13 amino acids. Germline V gene data show CDR1 as SGHKS and CDR2 as YYEKEE (reference sequence). V lost 2 bases, J lost 5 bases, and 10 bases lay in between. In DNA form, the CDR3 reads TGTGCCAGCAGCTTAGACAGAAGATATGGCTACACCTTC. This encodes CASSLDRRYGYTF.

This rearrangement joins TRBV6-5 to TRBJ1-2, with TRBD1 matching 8 bases. Per germline, CDR1 MNHEY and CDR2 SVGAGI. The V gene end was trimmed by 0 bases and the J gene end by 14 bases; junction bases not matched to a gene: 8. CDR3 length equals 13 residues. In DNA, the CDR3 is TGTGCCAGCAGTTACTCCTCGGACAGGGTCATTACCTTC. Amino acid sequence: CASSYSSDRVITF.

This chain's CDR3 is CASRSARDSENTEAFF. CDR3 DNA: TGTGCCAGCAGGAGCGCTCGGGACAGCGAAAACACTGAAGCTTTCTTT. The V and J genes are TRBV12-3 or TRBV12-4 and TRBJ1-1, with 7 bases identical to TRBD1. This CDR3 has 16 residues. The V and J ends lost 6 bases and 2 bases, in that order; junction bases with no gene match: 12.

To note about this clonotype: A much larger clone differs from this one at a single base, so this may be a read error. The chain links TRBV5-1 to TRBJ2-3, with D perhaps TRBD2 (5 bases). The CDR3 spans 13 residues. CDR1 and CDR2 from the germline V gene are SGHRS and YFSETQ. This CDR3 reads CASTLSSTETQYF. In DNA form, the CDR3 reads TGCGCCAGCACCCTATCTAGCACAGAAACGCAGTATTTT.

The V call is TRBV7-2, the J call TRBJ1-2; the D gene is possibly TRBD1 (6 bases). The CDR3 contains 16 residues. Per the germline V gene, CDR1 is SGHTA and CDR2 is FQGNSA. Trimming cost V 0 bases and J 4 bases, with 15 bases left between them. The CDR3 region has the DNA TGTGCCAGCAGCTTAGCGCAGCGGGGGCGCGCCTATGGCTACACCTTC. It translates to CASSLAQRGRAYGYTF.

This clonotype was seen only a few times. This rearrangement joins TRBV19 to TRBJ2-1; 11 nucleotides match TRBD2. Germline CDR1 reads LNHDA; CDR2 reads SQIVND (reference sequence). With 6 bases clipped from V and 4 bases from J, the junction kept 8 bases outside the gene matches. This CDR3 comprises 16 residues. The CDR3, as DNA: TGTGCCAGTAGCATCACTAGCGGGAGCTCTTACAATGAGCAGTTCTTC. The encoded protein is CASSITSGSSYNEQFF.

V and J are TRBV6-1 and TRBJ2-3; the D is unclear. The V gene lost 1 base and the J gene lost 6 bases, with 11 bases spanning the gap. This CDR3 has 14 residues. CDR1 and CDR2 from the germline V gene are MNHNS and SASEGT. The CDR3 DNA follows: TGTGCCAGCAGTGAAGTTGGGATTGGGGATACGCAGTATTTT. This translates into CASSEVGIGDTQYF.

This clonotype was seen a few times. CDR3 nucleotide sequence: TGTGCCACCAGTACACTAGGGAATGAGCAGTTCTTC. Amino acids: CATSTLGNEQFF. The genes are TRBV24-1 and TRBJ2-1; a possible D gene is TRBD2 (5 bases). Germline V gene lookup returns CDR1 KGHDR and CDR2 SFDVKD. The germline V and J ends were trimmed by 6 bases and 7 bases, with 9 bases remaining between them. This CDR3 has 12 amino acids.

This clonotype occurred a few times. This rearrangement joins TRBV7-2 to TRBJ2-3; a weak D match, TRBD2 (5 bases). Trimming removed 4 bases from V and 0 bases from J, with 8 bases in between. This CDR3 is built from 14 residues. Germline CDR1 reads SGHTA; CDR2 reads FQGNSA. CDR3 sequence reads: CASSSWTSTDTQYF. As DNA, the CDR3 is TGTGCCAGCAGCTCCTGGACTAGCACAGATACGCAGTATTTT.

The chain couples TRBV28 to TRBJ2-5; D may match TRBD1 or TRBD2 (7 bases each). Trimming removed 4 bases from V and 4 bases from J, with 16 bases in between. Germline V gene data show CDR1 as MDHEN and CDR2 as SYDVKM. This CDR3 is 15 amino acids long. The CDR3 reads CASSSPDREGETQYF. The CDR3 DNA reads as TGTGCCAGCAGTTCCCCAGACAGGGAGGGAGAGACCCAGTACTTC.

This sequence joins TRBV27 and TRBJ1-5; TRBD1 is a possible D gene (6 bases). Germline V gene data show CDR1 as MNHEY and CDR2 as SMNVEV (reference sequence). V lost 5 bases, J lost 0 bases, and 14 bases lay in between. The CDR3 is 16 amino acids. CDR3 DNA: TGTGCCAGCAGTCCCCGGACAGTATTTAGCAATCAGCCCCAGCATTTT. Protein product: CASSPRTVFSNQPQHF.

This rearrangement joins TRBV29-1 to TRBJ1-5, with a tentative D call TRBD1 (6 bases). V lost 4 bases, J lost 0 bases, and 13 bases lay in between. The CDR3 is 15 amino acids. Germline V gene data show CDR1 as SQVTM and CDR2 as ANQGSEA. CDR3 nucleotide sequence: TGCAGCGTTGTAGAGGGGGTTTATAGCAATCAGCCCCAGCATTTT. Protein: CSVVEGVYSNQPQHF.

V usage is TRBV28 and J usage is TRBJ2-5; 9 bases fit TRBD2. Germline lookup yields CDR1 MDHEN and CDR2 SYDVKM. The V and J ends lost 7 bases and 2 bases, in that order; junction bases with no gene match: 2. The length of the CDR3 is 13 residues. The CDR3 nucleotides are TGTGCCAGCACGGCGGGAGGGCAAGAGACCCAGTACTTC. Translation gives CASTAGGQETQYF.

This clonotype was observed a few times. The chain carries TRBV28 and TRBJ2-7, with 9 bases matching TRBD1. This CDR3 has 15 residues. Germline-derived CDR1 and CDR2 are MDHEN and SYDVKM. The trim removed 6 bases at V and 1 base at J, leaving 7 bases unmatched. This CDR3 is CASSTQGAGSYEQYV. CDR3 coding DNA: TGTGCCAGCAGCACACAGGGGGCCGGATCCTACGAGCAGTACGTC.

The rearrangement joins TRBV20-1 to TRBJ1-6; tentative D call: TRBD1 (5 bases). The CDR3 covers 14 residues. Germline V gene lookup returns CDR1 DFQATT and CDR2 SNEGSKA (reference sequence). Trimming took 7 bases from V and 0 from J, leaving 10 bases between them. CDR3 sequence (DNA): TGCAGTGGGCAGGGTTCCTCCTATAATTCACCCCTCCACTTT. Its protein is CSGQGSSYNSPLHF.

This clonotype has a handful of counts. The V gene is TRBV7-2, the J gene TRBJ2-1; D is possibly TRBD2 (6 bases). V was clipped by 5 bases and J by 6 bases, with 26 bases between them. From germline, CDR1 is SGHTA and CDR2 FQGNSA. The CDR3 has 18 residues. CDR3 in amino acids: CASSPIETSWVPFNEQFF. For the CDR3, the DNA is TGTGCCAGCAGCCCTATCGAGACTAGTTGGGTCCCTTTCAATGAGCAGTTCTTC.

This rearrangement joins TRBV7-2 to TRBJ2-7; TRBD1 might be the D (6 bases). The germline V gene has CDR1 SGHTA and CDR2 FQGNSA. This CDR3 comprises 13 residues. The germline V and J ends were trimmed by 5 bases and 3 bases, with 11 bases remaining between them. The CDR3 here is CASSLTGHYEQYV. The CDR3, as DNA: TGTGCCAGCAGCCTCACAGGGCACTACGAGCAGTACGTC.

V gene TRBV7-8 combines with J gene TRBJ2-5, with a tentative D call TRBD2 (5 bases). Germline V lookup: CDR1 SGHVS, CDR2 FQNEAQ. Trimming left V 2 bases short and J 5 bases short, with 12 bases between. CDR3 length equals 14 residues. CDR3 amino acids: CASSLRLAEETQYF. The DNA for the CDR3 is TGTGCCAGCAGCTTAAGGCTAGCTGAGGAGACCCAGTACTTC.

In its sample, this clonotype was seen many times. The CDR3 sequence: CASSQDSGGGANVLTF. In DNA, the CDR3 is TGCGCCAGCAGCCAAGATTCAGGGGGTGGGGCCAACGTCCTGACTTTC. The chain couples TRBV4-3 to TRBJ2-6, with 7 bases fitting TRBD1. Unmatched junction bases numbered 2, after V lost 0 bases and J lost 3 bases. The germline V gene has CDR1 LGHNA and CDR2 YSLEER. The CDR3 is 16 residues long.

This clonotype came up a few times. The V gene is TRBV13, the J gene TRBJ2-3; D is perhaps TRBD1 (6 bases). The CDR3 sequence is 16 residues long. Per the germline V gene, CDR1 is PRHDT and CDR2 is FYEKMQ (reference sequence). Trimming removed 7 bases at V and 2 bases at J, with 19 bases between. The CDR3 sequence is CASITLGAALTDTQYF. The CDR3 nucleotides are TGTGCCAGCATCACCCTGGGGGCAGCCCTCACAGATACGCAGTATTTT.

This clonotype was seen a few times. The J gene is TRBJ2-5, the V gene TRBV10-2, with TRBD2 matching 8 bases. Unmatched junction bases numbered 11, after V lost 1 base and J lost 4 bases. The germline gives CDR1 WSHSY, CDR2 SAAADI. The CDR3 totals 17 residues. In DNA, the CDR3 is TGCGCCAGCAGTGAGTTGCTGGTAGCGGGAAGGGCAGAGACCCAGTACTTC. Translation: CASSELLVAGRAETQYF.

In its sample, this clonotype was seen many times. This rearrangement joins TRBV29-1 to TRBJ1-5; maybe TRBD1 (5 bases). Trimming shortened V by 7 bases and J by 7 bases, and 23 bases separated the two germline ends. The CDR3 consists of 15 residues. The germline CDR1 and CDR2 sequences are SQVTM and ANQGSEA. CDR3 nucleotide sequence: TGCAGCGCTGTGGACGGGGTCTTGGGGCTACAGCCCCAGCATTTT. It specifies CSAVDGVLGLQPQHF.

The chain combines TRBV5-1 with TRBJ1-1; 11 nucleotides agree with TRBD1. There are 17 residues in the CDR3. Germline CDR1 is SGHRS and CDR2 is YFSETQ. The ends lost 4 bases at V and 1 base at J; junction bases unmatched: 9. As DNA, the CDR3 is TGCGCCAGCAGCCTAATGGACAGGGGGCTCAGGAACACTGAAGCTTTCTTT. It specifies CASSLMDRGLRNTEAFF.

This chain joins TRBV14 and TRBJ2-3, with D perhaps TRBD2 (5 bases). Germline CDR1 is SGHDN and CDR2 is FVKESK. V dropped 0 bases and J dropped 7 bases, with 8 bases sitting between them. CDR3 length: 13 residues. The CDR3 bases are TGTGCCAGCAGCCAAGAGTGGAGGAATACGCAGTATTTT. It specifies CASSQEWRNTQYF.

About this clonotype itself: One junction end does not reproduce the germline sequence, and a read error may be involved. The V gene is TRBV7-2, the J gene TRBJ2-5; the D gene is possibly TRBD2 (5 bases). The CDR3 has 13 amino acids. CDR1 SGHTA and CDR2 FQGNSA come from the germline V gene. CDR3 DNA sequence: TGTGCCAGCAGCCGAACGACGGACTCGGCGGAAAGGTTC. As protein: CASSRTTDSAERF.

The sample holds a few counts of this clonotype. This chain connects TRBV29-1 to TRBJ2-1, with a weak D call TRBD2 (5 bases). V gave up 4 bases and J gave up 3 bases, with 7 bases separating them. This CDR3 is 12 amino acids long. Per the germline V gene, CDR1 is SQVTM and CDR2 is ANQGSEA. This CDR3 is CSVALDYNEQFF. CDR3 bases: TGCAGCGTTGCACTAGACTACAATGAGCAGTTCTTC.

This clonotype was counted a few times. The rearrangement joins TRBV4-3 to TRBJ2-3, with TRBD2 matching 7 bases. The CDR3 spans 15 residues. Germline V gene data show CDR1 as LGHNA and CDR2 as YSLEER. Trimming at V came to 3 bases and at J to 0 bases, leaving 3 bases not matched to a gene. This CDR3 is CASSQREMSTDTQYF. The CDR3 region has the DNA TGCGCCAGCAGCCAGCGGGAGATGAGCACAGATACGCAGTATTTT.